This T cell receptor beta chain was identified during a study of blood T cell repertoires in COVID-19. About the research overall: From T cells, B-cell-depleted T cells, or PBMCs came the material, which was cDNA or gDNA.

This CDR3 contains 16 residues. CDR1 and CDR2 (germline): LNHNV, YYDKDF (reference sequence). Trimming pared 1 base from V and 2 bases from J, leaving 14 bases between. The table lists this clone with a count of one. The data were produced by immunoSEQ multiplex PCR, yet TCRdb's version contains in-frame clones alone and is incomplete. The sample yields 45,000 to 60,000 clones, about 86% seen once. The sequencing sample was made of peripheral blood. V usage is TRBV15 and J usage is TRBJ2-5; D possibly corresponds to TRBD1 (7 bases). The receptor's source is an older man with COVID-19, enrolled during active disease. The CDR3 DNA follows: TGTGCCACCAGCAGAGCCTACGGGGGACAGCAAGAGACCCAGTACTTC. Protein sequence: CATSRAYGGQQETQYF. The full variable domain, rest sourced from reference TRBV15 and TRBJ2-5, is DAMVIQNPRYQVTQFGKPVTLSCSQTLNHNVMYWYQQKSSQAPKLLFHYYDKDFNNEADTPDNFQSRRPNTSFCFLDIRSPGLGDTAMYLCATSRAYGGQQETQYFGPGTRLLVL.